The TCR beta chain under discussion was sequenced for a study of shared T cell receptors in the human thymus. Trimming took 0 bases from V and 7 from J, leaving 13 bases between them. CDR3 length: 13 amino acids. Per germline, CDR1 SQVTM and CDR2 ANQGSEA. Sequencing was performed with immunoSEQ multiplex PCR; in TCRdb, only in-frame clones are kept and a portion is missing. The repertoire consists of roughly 410,000 clones, with 95% occurring once and the leading ten covering approximately 0.018%. This chain uses TRBV29-1 with TRBJ2-7; TRBD2 might be the D (5 bases). The sequenced sample consisted of thymocytes. The receptor's source is a human donor. CDR3 nucleotide sequence: TGCAGCGTTGAAGATCCGGGAACGGGGGAGCAGTACTTC. Translating gives CSVEDPGTGEQYF.